This TCR beta chain originates from a study of cytomegalovirus exposure and HLA in healthy donors. V lost 7 bases to trimming and J lost 6 bases, with 10 bases between them. Germline values: CDR1 SNHLY, CDR2 FYNNEI. This CDR3 is 11 amino acids long. Only in-frame clones appear in the TCRdb table, and some are missing; sequencing was by immunoSEQ multiplex PCR. Here the sample spans some 340,000 clones, roughly 87% being singletons. Sequenced sample: PBMCs. This receptor was taken from a young woman in good health and CMV-seropositive. This chain links TRBV2 with TRBJ2-7, with D maybe TRBD1 (5 bases). The CDR3: CASTQRGEQYF. Written as DNA, the CDR3 is TGTGCCAGCACCCAAAGGGGCGAGCAGTACTTC.